This TCR beta chain stems from a study of blood T cell repertoires in COVID-19. Study information: Acute-phase and convalescent COVID-19 samples originated in the United States, Italy and Spain. Sources were T cells, B-cell-depleted T cells, or PBMCs; the material itself was cDNA or gDNA.

Germline V gives CDR1 KGHDR, CDR2 SFDVKD. The CDR3 loop spans 16 amino acids. The assay was immunoSEQ multiplex PCR, and TCRdb's table has in-frame clones only and misses some. In the table there are about 200,000 clones, roughly 82% of which are singletons. With respect to this clone: Compared with germline, one end of the junction differs, possibly owing to a read error.

Clinical history as reported by participants underpinned cohort assignment. This receptor was identified in a woman aged 55-69 years with acute COVID-19. The rearrangement joins TRBV24-1 to TRBJ2-1, with 11 bases fitting TRBD2. Specimen: PBMCs or T cells enriched from blood (not recorded which). CDR3 sequence (DNA): TGTGCCACCAGTGAATCCGGGACTAGCGGTCTCAATAAGCAGTTCTTC. Protein sequence: CATSESGTSGLNKQFF.